Presented here are 18 T cell receptor beta chains from one specimen sequenced in a study of T cells in Graves' hyperthyroidism and ophthalmopathy (dated by TCRdb to the late 2010s). Preparation of the library involved multiplex PCR. TCRdb records Illumina HiSeq 2000 as the sequencer. Amplification of TCR beta CDR3 regions was carried out from RNA transcripts. A first-round RT-PCR of the TCR CDR3 used the HTBI primer set with the Qiagen OneStep RT-PCR kit. Starting from the raw public reads, TCRdb applied fastp trimming at Q25, assembled clones with MiXCR and retained in-frame beta chains. CDR3 protein sequences are deduplicated, and each keeps its most common genes and DNA. In all, the sample holds over 650,000 distinct CDR3 sequences, and 45% of those were seen once. The top ten clonotypes cover less than 8.5% of the sample. The sample consisted of peripheral blood or thyroid tissue (not recorded which). These receptors were collected from an adult man with Graves' disease, either hyperthyroidism or ophthalmopathy (not recorded which).

The V call is TRBV13, the J call TRBJ2-7, with 7 bases lining up with TRBD1. With 6 bases clipped from V and 0 bases from J, the junction kept 17 bases outside the gene matches. The germline V gene has CDR1 PRHDT and CDR2 FYEKMQ (reference sequence). The CDR3 totals 18 residues. The CDR3 spells CASSPSYRGSAFSYEQYF. For the CDR3, the DNA is TGTGCCAGCAGTCCATCTTACAGGGGAAGCGCATTCTCCTACGAGCAGTACTTC. The full variable domain, with the rest looked up from reference TRBV13 and TRBJ2-7, is AAGVIQSPRHLIKEKRETATLKCYPIPRHDTVYWYQQGPGQDPQFLISFYEKMQSDKGSIPDRFSAQQFSDYHSELNMSSLELGDSALYFCASSPSYRGSAFSYEQYFGPGTRLTVT.

This clonotype has a handful of counts. This CDR3 reads CASSRDASPGNTIYF. The CDR3 coding sequence is TGCGCCAGCAGCAGAGACGCATCCCCAGGAAACACCATATATTTT. The chain has TRBV5-1 and TRBJ1-3; D is unresolved. Germline V CDR1 and CDR2: SGHRS, YFSETQ. The CDR3 spans 15 residues. The germline V and J ends were trimmed by 4 bases and 4 bases, with 15 bases remaining between them.

The chain uses TRBV25-1 and TRBJ1-6; TRBD1 aligns across 7 bases. Germline CDR1 MGHDK, CDR2 SYGVNS. This CDR3 has 14 residues. The CDR3 loop reads CARVTGAPNSPLHF. The CDR3 nucleotides are TGTGCTAGAGTCACAGGGGCACCCAATTCACCCCTCCACTTT.

The chain has TRBV6-5 and TRBJ1-6; D is unresolved. There are 16 residues in the CDR3. V lost 0 bases, J lost 5 bases, and 11 bases lay in between. CDR1 is MNHEY and CDR2 is SVGAGI in the germline V gene. CDR3 coding DNA: TGTGCCAGCAGTTACTCGATATCCGGAGATAATTCACCCCTCCACTTT. It codes for CASSYSISGDNSPLHF.

The chain employs TRBV5-1 and TRBJ1-1; perhaps TRBD1 as D (5 bases). Deletions cut 6 bases from V and 5 bases from J, with 20 bases between. The germline gives CDR1 SGHRS, CDR2 YFSETQ. The CDR3 is 15 amino acids. The CDR3 region has the DNA TGCGCCAGCAAAACGTCAGCCTCCGAGGGGACTGAAGCTTTCTTT. Amino acids: CASKTSASEGTEAFF.

The chain carries TRBV7-8 and TRBJ2-5; D is unresolved. TRBJ2-1 matches the DNA end more closely, so the J call is doubtful. Germline V CDR1 and CDR2: SGHVS, FQNEAQ. This CDR3 region has 12 residues. The CDR3 spells CASSLVSDEQFF. CDR3 nucleotides: TGTGCCAGCAGCTTAGTGTCTGATGAGCAGTTCTTC.

This clonotype has just one count. The V call is TRBV10-3, the J call TRBJ1-1, with D uncertain. The CDR3 has 15 residues. V shed 10 bases and J shed 1 base, with 19 bases lying between them. The germline V gene encodes CDR1 ENHRY and CDR2 SYGVKD. The DNA of the CDR3 is TGTGCCAGCACCCCAATTCCGGGTTGGAACACTGAAGCTTTCTTT. Translation gives CASTPIPGWNTEAFF.

The J gene is TRBJ2-7, the V gene TRBV12-5; D is perhaps TRBD1 (5 bases). CDR3 length: 12 amino acids. CDR1 and CDR2 from the germline V gene are LGHNT and FRNRAP. V dropped 3 bases and J dropped 6 bases, with 9 bases sitting between them. CDR3 sequence (DNA): TGTGCTAGTGGTTTAGGGGTAGGCGAGCAGTACTTC. It is translated as CASGLGVGEQYF.

Notes on this clonotype: A much bigger clone sits one base away, suggesting this may be a read error. The CDR3 sequence: CASSPQGVQGVTQYF. The CDR3 DNA follows: TGTGCCAGTAGTCCCCAGGGGGTACAGGGTGTGACCCAGTACTTC. V gene TRBV19 combines with J gene TRBJ2-5, with TRBD1 matching over 7 bases. The CDR3 runs 15 residues. Germline assignment: CDR1 LNHDA and CDR2 SQIVND (reference sequence). The V segment lost 5 bases and the J segment 7 bases; nucleotides outside the gene matches: 13.

V and J are TRBV12-3 or TRBV12-4 and TRBJ1-6, with 8 bases matching TRBD1. The length of the CDR3 is 15 residues. The V gene end was trimmed by 7 bases and the J gene end by 7 bases; junction bases not matched to a gene: 9. The CDR3 spells CASIPGGASNSPLHF. The CDR3 DNA follows: TGTGCCAGCATTCCAGGGGGCGCCTCCAATTCACCCCTCCACTTT.

This clonotype has ten or more counts. V and J are TRBV24-1 and TRBJ1-2; D is unclear. The CDR3 totals 15 residues. The germline V gene has CDR1 KGHDR and CDR2 SFDVKD. Trimming took 4 bases from V and 2 from J, leaving 13 bases between them. The CDR3 DNA is TGTGCCACCAGTGACCCTACTGACGTCAACTATGGCTACACCTTC. Translation: CATSDPTDVNYGYTF.

The CDR3 DNA sequence: TGTGCCAGCAGTCGCGGGGATCAAGAGACCCAGTACTTC. Translated: CASSRGDQETQYF. V is TRBV2 and J is TRBJ2-5, with D possibly TRBD2 on 6 matching bases. Germline assignment: CDR1 SNHLY and CDR2 FYNNEI. Trimming stripped 5 bases from V and 2 bases from J, with 9 bases between. This CDR3 has 13 amino acids.

Comment on this clonotype: This may stem from a read error, because a much larger clone lies one nucleotide away. The rearrangement uses TRBV2 and TRBJ1-2, with a possible D match to TRBD1 (5 bases). Germline CDR1 SNHLY, CDR2 FYNNEI. The CDR3 totals 13 residues. The CDR3 sequence is CASSLREGYGCTF. The DNA for the CDR3 is TGTGCCAGCAGCCTCAGGGAAGGCTATGGCTGCACCTTC.

A few counts support this clonotype. This CDR3 is CASSFTGAEAFF. CDR3 nucleotide sequence: TGTGCCAGCAGTTTCACAGGGGCTGAAGCTTTCTTT. The V and J genes are TRBV12-3 or TRBV12-4 and TRBJ1-1, with 7 bases fitting TRBD1. After removal of 3 bases from V and 6 bases from J, the junction contained 1 base not matched to a gene. The CDR3 spans 12 residues.

The chain uses TRBV7-3 and TRBJ2-5, with 12 positions matching TRBD1. In germline, CDR1 is SGHTA, CDR2 FQGTGA. The CDR3 totals 18 residues. Trimming took 5 bases from V and 5 from J; bases not matched to a gene: 15. CDR3 amino acids: CASSRRLGGTGGAETQYF. In DNA, the CDR3 is TGTGCCAGCAGCCGCCGCCTCGGAGGGACAGGGGGCGCGGAGACCCAGTACTTC.

The gene calls are TRBV5-4 and TRBJ1-1; D may be TRBD1 (5 bases). V was cut by 0 bases and J by 6 bases, with 12 bases left in between. The CDR3 sequence is 14 residues long. In germline, CDR1 is SGHNT, CDR2 YYREEE (reference sequence). Here the CDR3 DNA reads TGTGCCAGCAGCTTGGAACAGGAGGACGCTGAAGCTTTCTTT. Translation: CASSLEQEDAEAFF.

This clonotype has ten or more counts. The chain joins TRBV10-3 to TRBJ1-6; D remains ambiguous. The CDR3 runs to 15 residues. V was pared by 3 bases and J by 7 bases, with 13 bases between. Germline V gene data show CDR1 as ENHRY and CDR2 as SYGVKD. DNA of the CDR3: TGTGCCATCAGTGATGAGGGAGTAGGGAATTCACCCCTCCACTTT. The encoded protein is CAISDEGVGNSPLHF.

Regarding this clonotype: The junction shows a germline mismatch at one end, possibly a read error. The chain links TRBV20-1 to TRBJ1-5, with a tentative D call TRBD1 (6 bases). The CDR3 runs to 15 residues. CDR1 and CDR2 from the germline V gene are DFQATT and SNEGSKA (reference sequence). As DNA, the CDR3 is TGCAGTACTAGCTCACAGGGAGTAAGCAATCAGCCCCAGCATTTT. Its translation is CSTSSQGVSNQPQHF.